The 3 T cell receptor beta chains reported below all come from one sample, sequenced in a study of cytomegalovirus exposure and HLA in healthy donors. The study ran its PCR with 60 Vbeta and 13 Jbeta primers. Produced via immunoSEQ multiplex PCR; TCRdb's table is partial and in-frame only. The sample holds more than 85,000 clones, 60% to 80% seen once. The source material was PBMCs. These receptors all stem from a woman aged 30 to 39 in good health and CMV-seronegative.

The V gene is TRBV6-5, the J gene TRBJ1-2, with 10 positions matching TRBD1. Germline-derived CDR1 and CDR2 are MNHEY and SVGAGI. The CDR3 extends over 14 amino acids. Losses at the gene ends were 6 bases for V and 8 bases for J; bases not matched to a gene: 9. CDR3 sequence reads: CASSERGQGSGYTF. CDR3 coding DNA: TGTGCCAGCAGCGAGAGGGGACAGGGGTCGGGCTACACCTTC.

V usage is TRBV7-8 and J usage is TRBJ1-5; TRBD1 matches at 11 bases. Germline V gene data show CDR1 as SGHVS and CDR2 as FQNEAQ. The V and J ends lost 4 bases and 2 bases, in that order; junction bases with no gene match: 10. This CDR3 contains 18 residues. For the CDR3, the DNA is TGTGCCAGCAGCTCCGCCGGGACAGGGGGTGGTGGCAATCAGCCCCAGCATTTT. Translating gives CASSSAGTGGGGNQPQHF.

The chain joins TRBV7-6 to TRBJ1-3, with D perhaps TRBD1 (6 bases). The V end was cut by 3 bases, the J end by 0 bases, with 12 bases between. The germline V gene has CDR1 SGHVS and CDR2 FNYEAQ. The length of the CDR3 is 16 residues. The CDR3 loop is CASSFGTGSSGNTIYF. The CDR3 nucleotides are TGTGCCAGCAGCTTTGGTACAGGGAGCTCTGGAAACACCATATATTTT.